The clone carrying this T cell receptor (beta chain) appeared a few times. This specimen belongs to a study of blood T cell repertoires in COVID-19. Study details: PBMCs, B-cell-depleted T cells, or T cells provided the cDNA or gDNA that made up the material.

Per the authors' pipeline: Amplified reference gene primers provided the basis for estimating nucleated cell counts. The repertoire was sequenced with immunoSEQ multiplex PCR; TCRdb's copy has only in-frame clones and lacks some. That table supplies the V and J calls and clone size; D and trimming were determined from the DNA. The sample includes tens of thousands of clones, over 65% of them seen just once. There are 16 residues in the CDR3. V was shortened by 3 bases and J by 8 bases, with 22 bases between the two germline ends. CDR1 is MNHEY, CDR2 SMNVEV, per germline (reference sequence). Sequenced: peripheral blood. The chain carries TRBV27 and TRBJ1-2; TRBD1 might be the D (5 bases). The TCR sequence derives from a man in his fifties or sixties with active COVID-19. The DNA of the CDR3 is TGTGCCAGCAGTTTCCTAGGCAGGGCCGGCTTAGAGGGCTACACCTTC. As protein: CASSFLGRAGLEGYTF.